In its sample, the clone carrying this TCR beta chain was seen many times. One entry per CDR3 protein, called by TCRdb with MiXCR from the 5' RACE reads. In the table there are about 82,000 distinct CDR3 sequences, roughly 5.1% of which are singletons. The source of the sample is a study of T cells of healthy individuals. Between the trimmed V and J ends, which lost 0 bases and 5 bases, there was a span of 11 bases. The germline V gene has CDR1 DFQATT and CDR2 SNEGSKA (reference sequence). The CDR3 totals 13 residues. The V call is TRBV20-1, the J call TRBJ2-7; possibly TRBD2 for D (6 bases). The receptor's source is a female donor in good health. The CDR3 loop is CSAREGGVHEQYF. As DNA, the CDR3 is TGCAGTGCTAGAGAGGGGGGTGTACACGAGCAGTACTTC.